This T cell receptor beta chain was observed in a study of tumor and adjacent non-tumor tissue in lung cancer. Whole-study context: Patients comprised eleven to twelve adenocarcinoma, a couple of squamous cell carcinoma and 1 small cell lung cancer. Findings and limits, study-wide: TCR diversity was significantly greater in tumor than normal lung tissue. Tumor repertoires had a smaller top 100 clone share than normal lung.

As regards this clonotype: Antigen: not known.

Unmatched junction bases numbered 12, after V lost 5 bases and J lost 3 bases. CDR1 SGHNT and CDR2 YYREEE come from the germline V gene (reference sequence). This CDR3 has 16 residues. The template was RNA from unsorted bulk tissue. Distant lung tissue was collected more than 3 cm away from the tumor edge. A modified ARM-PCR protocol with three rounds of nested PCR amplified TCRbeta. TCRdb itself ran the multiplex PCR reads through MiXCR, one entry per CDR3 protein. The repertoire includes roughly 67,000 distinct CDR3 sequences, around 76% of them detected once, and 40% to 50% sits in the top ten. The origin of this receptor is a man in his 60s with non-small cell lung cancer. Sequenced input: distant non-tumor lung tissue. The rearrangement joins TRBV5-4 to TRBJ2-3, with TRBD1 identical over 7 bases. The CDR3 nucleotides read TGTGCCAGCAGGACCCTAGAGGGGGCATTAACAGATACGCAGTATTTT. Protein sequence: CASRTLEGALTDTQYF.